The 17 T cell receptor beta chains in this list originate from one sample, sequenced in a study of blood T cell repertoires in COVID-19. Only in-frame clones appear in the TCRdb table, and some are missing; sequencing was by immunoSEQ multiplex PCR. The data contain roughly 400,000 clones, 70% to 90% of them singletons. The sequenced sample consisted of PBMCs or T cells enriched from blood (not recorded which). These receptors were collected from a woman between 18 and 29 years old who had been exposed to COVID-19.

This clone was observed a few times. V usage is TRBV28 and J usage is TRBJ1-3; D perhaps matches TRBD1 (6 bases). Germline CDR1 and CDR2: MDHEN and SYDVKM. This CDR3 comprises 13 residues. The ends were cut back, 7 bases at V and 1 base at J, with 8 bases in the middle. Here the CDR3 reads CASNTGSGNTIYF. The DNA for the CDR3 is TGTGCCAGCAATACAGGGTCTGGAAACACCATATATTTT.

The V gene is TRBV9, the J gene TRBJ1-3; TRBD1 matches 7 bases. V lost 4 bases to trimming and J lost 3 bases; unmatched junction nucleotides: 4. Per germline, CDR1 SGDLS and CDR2 YYNGEE. The CDR3 loop spans 14 amino acids. The DNA of the CDR3 is TGTGCCAGCAGCACGGACAGGCTTGGAAACACCATATATTTT. Its protein product is CASSTDRLGNTIYF. The whole variable domain, remainder taken from reference TRBV9 and TRBJ1-3, is DSGVTQTPKHLITATGQRVTLRCSPRSGDLSVYWYQQSLDQGLQFLIQYYNGEERAKGNILERFSAQQFPDLHSELNLSSLELGDSALYFCASSTDRLGNTIYFGEGSWLTVV.

The V and J genes are TRBV14 and TRBJ2-5, with D unclear. The length of the CDR3 is 13 residues. Trimming left V 4 bases short and J 4 bases short, with 10 bases between. The germline V gene has CDR1 SGHDN and CDR2 FVKESK. As DNA, the CDR3 is TGTGCCAGCAGCCTATTTGCGTCAGAGACCCAGTACTTC. Encoded protein: CASSLFASETQYF.

This chain links TRBV7-2 with TRBJ1-5; D not certain. V was cut by 5 bases and J by 3 bases, with 14 bases left in between. In germline, CDR1 is SGHTA, CDR2 FQGNSA. The CDR3 is 15 amino acids. CDR3 loop: CASSLNRGNNQPQHF. The CDR3 nucleotides are TGTGCCAGCAGCCTAAACCGGGGTAACAATCAGCCCCAGCATTTT.

The gene calls are TRBV6-1 and TRBJ2-7; TRBD1 aligns across 10 bases. With V trimmed by 1 base and J by 4 bases, 4 bases remained unmatched. The CDR3 runs to 15 residues. The germline V gene encodes CDR1 MNHNS and CDR2 SASEGT. The CDR3, as DNA: TGTGCCAGCAGTGAAGGAGACAGGGGGCGTTACGAGCAGTACTTC. Its protein product is CASSEGDRGRYEQYF.

This clone was recorded a few times. J is TRBJ2-1 and V is TRBV6-4; TRBD2 aligns across 10 bases. J was trimmed by 8 bases and V by 4 bases; bases with no gene match: 5. The germline gives CDR1 MRHNA, CDR2 SNTAGT. This CDR3 region has 14 residues. DNA of the CDR3: TGTGCCAGCAGTGCAGCGGGAGGGCCTGATGAGCAGTTCTTC. Its protein product is CASSAAGGPDEQFF.

The chain joins TRBV7-2 to TRBJ2-7; 7 bases are shared with TRBD1. Losses at the gene ends were 5 bases for V and 0 bases for J; bases not matched to a gene: 10. In germline, CDR1 is SGHTA, CDR2 FQGNSA. This CDR3 contains 16 residues. The CDR3 bases are TGTGCCAGCAGCCAGGGACAGACACGAACCTCCTACGAGCAGTACTTC. Translating it yields CASSQGQTRTSYEQYF.

This chain joins TRBV25-1 and TRBJ1-5; D is uncertain. This CDR3 has 15 amino acids. Trimming shortened V by 3 bases and J by 0 bases, and 9 bases separated the two germline ends. Per the germline V gene, CDR1 is MGHDK and CDR2 is SYGVNS. The CDR3 sequence: CASSDSGPSNQPQHF. CDR3 DNA sequence: TGTGCCAGCAGTGATTCAGGTCCTAGCAATCAGCCCCAGCATTTT.

This clone showed up just a few times. V and J are TRBV12-3 or TRBV12-4 and TRBJ1-1, with D unresolved. V was cut by 2 bases and J by 4 bases, with 8 bases left in between. This CDR3 is 13 amino acids long. CDR3 sequence reads: CASSLMETTEAFF. The CDR3 coding sequence is TGTGCCAGCAGTTTAATGGAGACCACTGAAGCTTTCTTT.

This chain links TRBV15 with TRBJ1-1, with 8 bases aligning to TRBD1. This CDR3 comprises 13 residues. With 8 bases clipped from V and 3 bases from J, the junction kept 5 bases outside the gene matches. Germline lookup yields CDR1 LNHNV and CDR2 YYDKDF (reference sequence). The CDR3 coding sequence is TGTGCCACCGACAGGGGCCCCGACACTGAAGCTTTCTTT. It specifies CATDRGPDTEAFF.

This CDR3 is CAIREQGPLHF. The CDR3 DNA sequence: TGTGCCATCAGGGAGCAGGGACCCCTCCACTTT. V and J are TRBV10-3 and TRBJ1-6, with D possibly matching TRBD1 (5 bases). Trimming removed 6 bases at V and 12 bases at J, with 9 bases between. The CDR3 consists of 11 residues. Germline V CDR1 and CDR2: ENHRY, SYGVKD.

The J gene is TRBJ2-5, the V gene TRBV18; D remains ambiguous. V gave up 3 bases and J gave up 3 bases, with 11 bases separating them. Germline CDR1 KGHSH, CDR2 LQKENI. The length of the CDR3 is 14 residues. The CDR3 reads CASSPGQVEETQYF. In DNA form, the CDR3 reads TGTGCCAGCTCACCGGGCCAGGTAGAAGAGACCCAGTACTTC. Full variable domain (remainder filled in from reference TRBV18 and TRBJ2-5): NAGVMQNPRHLVRRRGQEARLRCSPMKGHSHVYWYRQLPEEGLKFMVYLQKENIIDESGMPKERFSAEFPKEGPSILRIQQVVRGDSAAYFCASSPGQVEETQYFGPGTRLLVL.

The gene calls are TRBV27 and TRBJ2-7; 9 nucleotides match TRBD1. Germline-derived CDR1 and CDR2 are MNHEY and SMNVEV (reference sequence). The V gene end was trimmed by 3 bases and the J gene end by 2 bases; junction bases not matched to a gene: 5. The CDR3 length is 15 residues. The CDR3 spells CASSFSTGGPYEQYF. The DNA of the CDR3 is TGTGCCAGCAGTTTTTCGACAGGGGGACCCTACGAGCAGTACTTC.

The CDR3: CASSLGAAGKLNSPLHF. The CDR3 DNA follows: TGTGCCAGCAGTTTAGGAGCGGCCGGGAAATTGAATTCACCCCTCCACTTT. The rearrangement links TRBV28 to TRBJ1-6, with D unresolved. Germline V gene lookup returns CDR1 MDHEN and CDR2 SYDVKM. Trimming pared 2 bases from V and 7 bases from J, leaving 18 bases between. This CDR3 is built from 17 residues.

CDR3 in DNA: TGTGCCAGCAGCCCTACTAGCGGGGGGTGGGAGACCCAGTACTTC. It specifies CASSPTSGGWETQYF. The chain joins TRBV27 to TRBJ2-5, with 12 bases matching TRBD2. The trim removed 6 bases at V and 5 bases at J, leaving 7 bases unmatched. The CDR3 runs 15 residues. Germline CDR1 MNHEY, CDR2 SMNVEV (reference sequence).

V usage is TRBV24-1 and J usage is TRBJ1-5; D is undetermined. The germline V gene has CDR1 KGHDR and CDR2 SFDVKD. This CDR3 has 14 amino acids. Trimming removed 3 bases from V and 4 bases from J, with 9 bases in between. CDR3 nucleotides: TGTGCCACCAGTGATCCAGACGGGAATCAGCCCCAGCATTTT. This codes for CATSDPDGNQPQHF.

This chain joins TRBV9 and TRBJ1-2, with D perhaps TRBD1 (6 bases). CDR3 length equals 16 residues. Germline CDR1 reads SGDLS; CDR2 reads YYNGEE. V lost 0 bases and J lost 4, with 16 bases in between. Here the CDR3 reads CASSVDGSGVGYGYTF. The CDR3 DNA reads as TGTGCCAGCAGCGTAGATGGGTCAGGGGTTGGCTATGGCTACACCTTC.